This T cell receptor (beta chain) came from a study of T cells in Graves' hyperthyroidism and ophthalmopathy. Uncontrolled infection, other autoimmune disease, pregnancy or lactation excluded patients. 10 ml of fresh peripheral blood supplied the PBMCs. TCR beta CDR3 region amplification was performed from RNA transcripts. First-round RT-PCR of the TCR CDR3 relied on the HTBI primer set. TCRdb called the multiplex PCR reads again in MiXCR, with one record for every CDR3 protein. The data contain about 740,000 distinct CDR3 sequences, 14% of them singletons. V lost 6 bases and J 6 bases, leaving 18 bases between the germline ends. The germline gives CDR1 MGHDK, CDR2 SYGVNS. The CDR3 consists of 14 residues.

This chain links TRBV25-1 with TRBJ2-7; D assignment may be TRBD1 or TRBD2 (5 bases each). The specimen sequenced was blood. This clonotype was sampled from a woman younger than 35 with Graves' hyperthyroidism. In nucleotides, the CDR3 is TGTGCCAGCAGAGGGACGGGTATTGGGGGCGAGCAGTACTTC. This gives the protein CASRGTGIGGEQYF.